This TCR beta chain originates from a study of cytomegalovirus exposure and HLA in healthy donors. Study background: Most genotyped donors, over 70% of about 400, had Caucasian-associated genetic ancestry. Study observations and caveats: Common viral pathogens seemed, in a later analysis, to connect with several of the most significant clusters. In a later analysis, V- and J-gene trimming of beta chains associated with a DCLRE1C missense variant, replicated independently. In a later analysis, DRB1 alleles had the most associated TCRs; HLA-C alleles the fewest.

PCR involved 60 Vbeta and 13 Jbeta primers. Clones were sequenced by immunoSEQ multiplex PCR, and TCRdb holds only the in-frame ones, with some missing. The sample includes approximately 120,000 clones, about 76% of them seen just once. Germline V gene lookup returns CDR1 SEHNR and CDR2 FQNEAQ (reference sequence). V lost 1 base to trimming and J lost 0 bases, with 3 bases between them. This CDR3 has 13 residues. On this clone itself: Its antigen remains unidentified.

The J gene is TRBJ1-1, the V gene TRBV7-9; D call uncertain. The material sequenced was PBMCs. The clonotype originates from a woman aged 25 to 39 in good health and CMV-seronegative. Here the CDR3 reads CASSLDMNTEAFF. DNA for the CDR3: TGTGCCAGCAGCTTAGACATGAACACTGAAGCTTTCTTT.